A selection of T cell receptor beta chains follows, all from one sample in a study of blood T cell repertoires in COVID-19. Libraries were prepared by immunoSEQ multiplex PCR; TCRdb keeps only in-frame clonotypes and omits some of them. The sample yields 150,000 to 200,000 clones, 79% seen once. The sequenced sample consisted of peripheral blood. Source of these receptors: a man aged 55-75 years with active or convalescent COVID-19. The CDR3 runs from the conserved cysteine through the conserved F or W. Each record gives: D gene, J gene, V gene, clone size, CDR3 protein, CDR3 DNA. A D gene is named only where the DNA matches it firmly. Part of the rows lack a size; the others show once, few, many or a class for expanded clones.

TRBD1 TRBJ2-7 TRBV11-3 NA CASSLTGTGGEQYF TGTGCCAGCAGCTTAACCGGGACAGGGGGCGAGCAGTACTTC
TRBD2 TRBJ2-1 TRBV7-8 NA CASSSLAGGYNEQFF TGTGCCAGCAGCTCACTAGCGGGAGGGTACAATGAGCAGTTCTTC
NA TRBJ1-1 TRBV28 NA CASRRQGWAEAFF TGTGCCAGCCGCCGGCAGGGATGGGCTGAAGCTTTCTTT
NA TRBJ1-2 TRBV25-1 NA CASSASAMVGYTF TGTGCCAGCAGTGCATCCGCGATGGTAGGCTACACCTTC
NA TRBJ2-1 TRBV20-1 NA CSASSPGMYNEQFF TGCAGTGCTAGTTCTCCGGGAATGTACAATGAGCAGTTCTTC
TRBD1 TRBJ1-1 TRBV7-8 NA CASSLVGQGFVNTEAFF TGTGCCAGCAGCTTAGTGGGACAGGGGTTCGTGAACACTGAAGCTTTCTTT
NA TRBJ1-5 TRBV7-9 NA CASSLQGDQPQHF TGTGCCAGCAGCCTACAGGGTGATCAGCCCCAGCATTTT
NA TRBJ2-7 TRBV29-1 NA CSVDGAGAEQYF TGCAGCGTTGATGGTGCAGGGGCCGAGCAGTACTTC
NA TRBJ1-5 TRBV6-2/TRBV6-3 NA CASSYTRQANQPQHF TGTGCCAGCAGTTACACCAGACAGGCCAATCAGCCCCAGCATTTT
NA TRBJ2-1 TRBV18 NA CASSPGQGWDNEQFF TGTGCCAGCTCACCAGGGCAGGGATGGGACAATGAGCAGTTCTTC
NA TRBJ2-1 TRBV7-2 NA CASNERGYYNEQFF TGTGCCAGCAACGAAAGGGGCTACTACAATGAGCAGTTCTTC
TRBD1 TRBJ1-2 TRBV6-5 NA CASSNDGQGNYGYTF TGTGCCAGCAGCAACGACGGACAGGGTAACTATGGCTACACCTTC
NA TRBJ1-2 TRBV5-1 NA CASSPRDTPEGGYTF TGCGCCAGCAGCCCTCGGGACACTCCCGAGGGTGGCTACACCTTC
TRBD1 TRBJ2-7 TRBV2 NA CASRKTGGGSGYEQYF TGTGCCAGCAGGAAGACAGGGGGCGGAAGTGGCTACGAGCAGTACTTC
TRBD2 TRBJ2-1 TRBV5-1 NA CASSERESSSYNEQFF TGCGCCAGCAGTGAGCGGGAGTCGAGCTCCTACAATGAGCAGTTCTTC
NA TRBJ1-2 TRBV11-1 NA CASSLEARRVAGYTF TGTGCCAGCAGCTTAGAGGCCAGGCGAGTGGCGGGCTACACCTTC
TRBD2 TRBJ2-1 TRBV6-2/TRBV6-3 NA CASSYASGSSYNEQFF TGTGCCAGCAGTTACGCTAGCGGGAGCTCCTACAATGAGCAGTTCTTC
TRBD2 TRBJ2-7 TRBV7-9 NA CASSPRLAGGPGRREQYF TGTGCCAGCAGCCCTCGACTAGCGGGAGGGCCCGGACGCAGGGAGCAGTACTTC
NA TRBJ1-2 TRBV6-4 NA CASSDSAGEGYTF TGTGCCAGCAGTGACTCGGCGGGGGAAGGCTACACCTTC
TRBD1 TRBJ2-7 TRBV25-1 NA CASSDWAGGMSYEQYF TGTGCCAGCAGTGATTGGGCAGGGGGAATGTCCTACGAGCAGTACTTC
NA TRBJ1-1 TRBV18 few CASSPTDTVLFF TGTGCCAGCTCACCAACGGACACGGTTCTCTTCTTT
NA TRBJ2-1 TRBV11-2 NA CASSPSRNEQFF TGTGCCAGCAGCCCCTCCCGCAATGAGCAGTTCTTC
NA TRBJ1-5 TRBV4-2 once CASSLGEGQPQHF TGTGCCAGCAGCCTTGGGGAGGGTCAGCCCCAGCATTTT
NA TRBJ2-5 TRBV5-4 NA CASSWGDGRETQYF TGTGCCAGCAGCTGGGGCGATGGGCGGGAGACCCAGTACTTC
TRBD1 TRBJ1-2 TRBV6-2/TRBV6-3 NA CASSYPRQGSYGYTF TGTGCCAGCAGTTATCCGCGACAGGGGAGCTATGGCTACACCTTC
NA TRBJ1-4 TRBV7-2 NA CASSHTGGALFF TGTGCCAGCAGTCATACCGGGGGTGCTCTGTTTTTT
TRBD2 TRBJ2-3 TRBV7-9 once CARQPAGGTDTQYF TGTGCCCGTCAACCAGCGGGAGGGACAGATACGCAGTATTTT
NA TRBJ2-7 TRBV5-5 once CASRSVKSSYEQYF TGTGCCAGCAGGTCGGTCAAGAGCTCCTACGAGCAGTACTTC
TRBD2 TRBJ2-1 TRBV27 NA CASSLLGLAAINEQFF TGTGCCAGCAGTTTACTGGGACTAGCGGCCATCAATGAGCAGTTCTTC
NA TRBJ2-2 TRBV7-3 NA CASSATGSTGELFF TGTGCCAGCAGCGCGACAGGTAGCACCGGGGAGCTGTTTTTT
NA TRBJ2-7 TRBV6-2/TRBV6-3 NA CASSLRRSRWAYEQYF TGTGCCAGCAGTCTTCGGCGGAGTAGATGGGCCTACGAGCAGTACTTC
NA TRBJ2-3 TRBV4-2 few CASSQGLVADTQYF TGTGCCAGCAGCCAAGGACTAGTCGCAGATACGCAGTATTTT
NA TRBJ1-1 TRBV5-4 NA CASSRTRGSLNTEAFF TGTGCCAGCAGCCGGACCAGGGGCAGTTTAAACACTGAAGCTTTCTTT
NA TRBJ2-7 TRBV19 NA CASSMAGYEQYF TGTGCCAGTAGTATGGCAGGCTACGAGCAGTACTTC
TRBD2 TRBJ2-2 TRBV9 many CASSTPLARGELFF TGTGCCAGCAGCACCCCACTAGCGCGCGGGGAGCTGTTTTTT
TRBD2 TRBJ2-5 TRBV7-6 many CASTLLTGAGDQYF TGTGCCAGCACCCTATTGACCGGCGCGGGGGACCAGTACTTC
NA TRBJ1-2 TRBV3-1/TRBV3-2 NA CASSQPGHYYGYTF TGTGCCAGCAGCCAACCGGGACACTACTATGGCTACACCTTC
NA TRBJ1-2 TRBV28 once CASSFAVNYGYTF TGTGCCAGCAGTTTTGCAGTTAACTATGGCTACACCTTC
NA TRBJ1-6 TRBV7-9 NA CASSSYAGTYNSPLHF TGTGCCAGCAGCTCCTATGCGGGAACCTATAATTCACCCCTCCACTTT
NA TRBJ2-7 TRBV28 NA CASSLVDSAYEQYF TGTGCCAGCAGTTTAGTCGACAGTGCCTACGAGCAGTACTTC
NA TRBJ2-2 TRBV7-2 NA CASSPDILTGELFF TGTGCCAGCAGCCCGGACATCTTGACCGGGGAGCTGTTTTTT
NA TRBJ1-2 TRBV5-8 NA CASSRSRDGAFRRGYTF TGTGCCAGCAGCCGATCCAGAGACGGAGCTTTTCGGAGAGGCTACACCTTC
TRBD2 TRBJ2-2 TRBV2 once CASGLVVTGELFF TGTGCCAGCGGACTAGTCGTTACCGGGGAGCTGTTTTTT
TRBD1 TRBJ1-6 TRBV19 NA CASSTTDRGSSPLHF TGTGCCAGTAGTACTACGGACAGGGGATCTTCACCCCTCCACTTT
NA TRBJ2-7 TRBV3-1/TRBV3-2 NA CASSQDDVAAYF TGTGCCAGCAGCCAAGATGACGTAGCGGCGTACTTC
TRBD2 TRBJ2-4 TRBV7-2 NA CASSSQTAGRNIQYF TGTGCCAGCAGCTCTCAAACAGCGGGGAGAAACATTCAGTACTTC
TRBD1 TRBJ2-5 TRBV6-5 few CASSRAQTGAVTQYF TGTGCCAGCAGCAGGGCCCAGACAGGGGCGGTGACCCAGTACTTC
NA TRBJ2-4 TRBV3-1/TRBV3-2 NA CASSQGTALAKNIQYF TGTGCCAGCAGCCAAGGGACAGCCTTAGCCAAAAACATTCAGTACTTC
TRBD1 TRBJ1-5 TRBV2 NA CASSSTGGRVINQPQHF TGTGCCAGCAGTTCCACAGGGGGCCGGGTGATCAATCAGCCCCAGCATTTT
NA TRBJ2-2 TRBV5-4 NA CASSKDWNTGELFF TGTGCCAGCAGTAAGGACTGGAACACCGGGGAGCTGTTTTTT
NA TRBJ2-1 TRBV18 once CASSLTGRGTYNEQFF TGTGCCAGCTCACTCACTGGGAGGGGGACCTACAATGAGCAGTTCTTC